A selection of T cell receptor beta chains follows, all from one sample in a study of control samples from healthy donors and cancer patients. Repertoires were generated with immunoSEQ multiplex PCR, while TCRdb's copy carries only in-frame clones and drops some. The table shows roughly 83,000 clones, with approximately 82% occurring only once. The sample comprised blood. These receptors were collected from a woman between 55 and 75 years old in good health. The conserved cysteine and the conserved F or W are not part of the CDR3 here.

cdr3_aa cdr3_length j_call v_call
ASAVDTGYGYT 11 TRBJ1-2 TRBV12-5
ASSVQGTKNIQY 12 TRBJ2-4 TRBV2
ASSLDPGGTEAF 12 TRBJ1-1 TRBV7-2
ASSSVTSGRLYNEQF 15 TRBJ2-1 TRBV6-2/TRBV6-3
ASSPDLYEQY 10 TRBJ2-7 TRBV7-9
AISVSKDTEAF 11 TRBJ1-1 TRBV10-3
ASIRLMNTEAF 11 TRBJ1-1 TRBV12-3/TRBV12-4
ATSRGRGRWTGELF 14 TRBJ2-2 TRBV15
ASSEAGAATEAF 12 TRBJ1-1 TRBV6-1
ASSRTGTYYEQY 12 TRBJ2-7 TRBV19
ASSIQGADEQY 11 TRBJ2-7 TRBV19
ASSYRDRVTEAF 12 TRBJ1-1 TRBV6-2/TRBV6-3
ASSLERDYTDTQY 13 TRBJ2-3 TRBV2
ASSQGDRDVEVLT 13 TRBJ2-6 TRBV4-1
ASSEGELGLGYEQY 14 TRBJ2-7 TRBV6-1
ASRGQGFYEQY 11 TRBJ2-7 TRBV27
ASSYSGGPWGYT 12 TRBJ1-2 TRBV6-5
SVKTGEGSYEQY 12 TRBJ2-7 TRBV29-1
ASSPRQGDTGELF 13 TRBJ2-2 TRBV18
ASSLKGRTDRMGGYT 15 TRBJ1-2 TRBV11-2
ASRLTGNTEAF 11 TRBJ1-1 TRBV7-9
ASSQLGEQY 9 TRBJ2-7 TRBV7-2
ASSLTSGSGNTIY 13 TRBJ1-3 TRBV7-6
ASSQTGTGEMNTEAF 15 TRBJ1-1 TRBV4-1
ASSGGLSNQPQH 12 TRBJ1-5 TRBV2
SVDSRVNTEAF 11 TRBJ1-1 TRBV29-1
ASSYPDRRGGGYT 13 TRBJ1-2 TRBV6-7
ASSYSSQGASPLH 13 TRBJ1-6 TRBV6-6